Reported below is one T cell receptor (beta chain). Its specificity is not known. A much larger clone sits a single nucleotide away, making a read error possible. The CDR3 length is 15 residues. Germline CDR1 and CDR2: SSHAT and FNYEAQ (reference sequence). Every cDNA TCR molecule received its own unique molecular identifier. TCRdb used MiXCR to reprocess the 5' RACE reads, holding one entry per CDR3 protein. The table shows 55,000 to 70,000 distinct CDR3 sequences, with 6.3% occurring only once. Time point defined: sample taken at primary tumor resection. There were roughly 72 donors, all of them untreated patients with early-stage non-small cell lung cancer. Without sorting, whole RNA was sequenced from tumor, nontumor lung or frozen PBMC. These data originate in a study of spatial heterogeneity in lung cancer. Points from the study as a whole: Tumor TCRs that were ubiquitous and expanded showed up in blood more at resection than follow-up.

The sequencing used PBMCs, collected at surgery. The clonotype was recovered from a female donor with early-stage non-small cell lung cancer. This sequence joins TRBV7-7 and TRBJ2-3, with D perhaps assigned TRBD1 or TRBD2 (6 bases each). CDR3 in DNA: TGTGTCAGCAGCCTCGGAGGGGGAGGAACAGATACGCAGTATTTT. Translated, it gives CVSSLGGGGTDTQYF. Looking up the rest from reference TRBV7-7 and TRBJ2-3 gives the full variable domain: GAGVSQSPRYKVTKRGQDVTLRCDPISSHATLYWYQQALGQGPEFLTYFNYEAQPDKSGLPSDRFSAERPEGSISTLTIQRTEQRDSAMYRCVSSLGGGGTDTQYFGPGTRLTVL.